This is a list of T cell receptor beta chains from one sample in a study of shared clonotypes between healthy human individuals. The repertoire was sequenced with immunoSEQ multiplex PCR; TCRdb's copy has only in-frame clones and lacks some. Here the sample spans hundreds of thousands of clones, about 95% being singletons. Sequenced input: naive CD8+ T cells sorted from blood. The receptors stem from a woman aged 25 to 39 in good health. CDR3s include the opening cysteine and the closing phenylalanine or tryptophan. D genes are given only for firm matches. Size is stated for part of the rows, as once, few or many counts, or as a class when the clone is expanded.

>14|-|TRBJ2-1|TRBV28|-
TGTGCCAGCAGTTTCCTCATCACGGACGTCTCGCAGTTCTTC
CASSFLITDVSQFF
>14|-|TRBJ2-7|TRBV28|-
TGTGCCAGCAGTTTTGTCGGGGAGGATCTCGAGCAGTACTTC
CASSFVGEDLEQYF
>18|-|TRBJ2-2|TRBV27|-
TGTGCCAGCAGTTATGGGGGCTGGGTGCAGGGGAACACCGGGGAGCTGTTTTTT
CASSYGGWVQGNTGELFF
>17|-|TRBJ2-5|TRBV15|TRBD2
TGTGCCACCAGCAGAGATCAGCCCCCGGGAGGAACGGAGACCCAGTACTTC
CATSRDQPPGGTETQYF
>13|-|TRBJ1-5|TRBV28|-
TGTGCCAGCAGTTTTGGGGGCCATCAGCCCCAGCATTTT
CASSFGGHQPQHF
>14|-|TRBJ2-1|TRBV5-6|TRBD1
TGTGCCAGCAGCGATGGGACAGGGAGTAGGGAGCAGTTCTTC
CASSDGTGSREQFF
>16|-|TRBJ1-6|TRBV4-1|-
TGCGCCACTGCTCCCTCGGGGATGAGCATCAATTCACCCCTCCACTTT
CATAPSGMSINSPLHF
>15|-|TRBJ1-2|TRBV14|TRBD1
TGTGCCAGCAGCCAAGGGGTGGCAGGGGGCGATGGCTACACCTTC
CASSQGVAGGDGYTF
>11|-|TRBJ1-1|TRBV30|-
TGTGCCTGGGGGTTTACCCGGGAAGCTTTCTTT
CAWGFTREAFF
>15|-|TRBJ2-5|TRBV28|-
TGTGCCAGCAGTCCTCCGGCCGAGTGGGAAGAGACCCAGTACTTC
CASSPPAEWEETQYF
>15|-|TRBJ1-2|TRBV2|-
TGTGCCAGCAGTCTTACGAGGGGGAGTAACTATGGCTACACCTTC
CASSLTRGSNYGYTF
>13|once|TRBJ2-7|TRBV27|TRBD1
TGTGCCAGTCGGTTGGGGACAGGATACGAGCAGTACTTC
CASRLGTGYEQYF
>14|-|TRBJ2-1|TRBV5-1|-
TGCGCCAGCAGCTTGGTGGCCGAGGACAATGAGCAGTTCTTC
CASSLVAEDNEQFF
>16|once|TRBJ2-5|TRBV5-4|TRBD2
TGTGCCAGCAGCTTGTTGACTAGCGGGGGCGTGGAGACCCAGTACTTC
CASSLLTSGGVETQYF
>14|-|TRBJ2-7|TRBV5-6|TRBD2
TGTGCCAGCAGCTTTTACGGGAGGGCCAAAGAGCAGTACTTC
CASSFYGRAKEQYF
>15|-|TRBJ1-1|TRBV5-1|-
TGCGCCAGCAGCCAAAGGGCCCCAATGAACACTGAAGCTTTCTTT
CASSQRAPMNTEAFF
>13|once|TRBJ2-7|TRBV7-4|-
TGTGCCAGCAGCCCCCATACCACCTACGAGCAGTACTTC
CASSPHTTYEQYF
>16|-|TRBJ2-2|TRBV28|TRBD2
TGTGCCAGCAGAATTACCGGGACTAAAAACACCGGGGAGCTGTTTTTT
CASRITGTKNTGELFF
>15|-|TRBJ2-7|TRBV14|-
TGTGCCAGCAGCCAAGGACATCTGAGCTCCTACGAGCAGTACTTC
CASSQGHLSSYEQYF
>16|-|TRBJ2-1|TRBV7-2|TRBD2
TGTGCCAGCAGCTTAGTGACTAGCGGGGAATACAATGAGCAGTTCTTC
CASSLVTSGEYNEQFF
>11|-|TRBJ2-5|TRBV11-2|-
TGTGCCAGCAGCAGGGAAGAGACCCAGTACTTC
CASSREETQYF
>14|-|TRBJ2-7|TRBV5-5|TRBD2
TGTGCCAGCAGCTGGGGGGGTCTAACCTACGAGCAGTACTTC
CASSWGGLTYEQYF
>15|-|TRBJ2-2|TRBV6-5|-
TGTGCCAGCAGTTACTCAGGTCCCTCCACCGGGGAGCTGTTTTTT
CASSYSGPSTGELFF
>14|-|TRBJ1-3|TRBV27|-
TGTGCCAGCAGTTTAGGGAGCCCTGGAAACACCATATATTTT
CASSLGSPGNTIYF
>14|-|TRBJ1-4|TRBV11-3|-
TGTGCCAGCAGCTTAGGGTTGAGAACATCAAAACTGTTTTTT
CASSLGLRTSKLFF
>18|-|TRBJ1-3|TRBV28|-
TGTGCCAGCAGTTTTTTAAGGCTAACAGGTAGCTCTGGAAACACCATATATTTT
CASSFLRLTGSSGNTIYF
>15|-|TRBJ1-3|TRBV6-4|TRBD1
TGTGCCGGATACAGGGGCCGCCCGACTGGAAACACCATATATTTT
CAGYRGRPTGNTIYF
>15|-|TRBJ2-3|TRBV27|-
TGTGCCAGCAGTTTAACAGCGGTGACGGGGGATACGCAGTATTTT
CASSLTAVTGDTQYF
>12|-|TRBJ2-2|TRBV2|-
TGTGCCAGCAGTGACGCCACCGGGGAGCTGTTTTTT
CASSDATGELFF
>13|-|TRBJ2-7|TRBV5-4|-
TGTGCCAGCAGCTTGGTGAGAAACTACGAGCAGTACTTC
CASSLVRNYEQYF